The 18 T cell receptor beta chains below were found in one sample sequenced in a study of blood T cell repertoires in COVID-19. TCRdb's copy holds only in-frame clones and misses some; the assay was immunoSEQ multiplex PCR. The sample lists some 290,000 clones; about 88% were seen once. Sequenced sample: peripheral blood. The receptors here all came from a woman in her 30s with COVID-19, enrolled during active disease.

The rearrangement uses TRBV29-1 and TRBJ2-2; 7 nucleotides match TRBD2. V lost 2 bases and J lost 4; bases outside the gene matches: 7. This CDR3 comprises 15 residues. Germline CDR1 is SQVTM and CDR2 is ANQGSEA. The CDR3 here is CSVESATSRTGELFF. Written as DNA, the CDR3 is TGCAGCGTTGAATCCGCGACTAGCCGCACCGGGGAGCTGTTTTTT.

This chain connects TRBV4-3 to TRBJ2-1, with 13 bases lining up with TRBD2. From germline, CDR1 is LGHNA and CDR2 YSLEER. This CDR3 comprises 15 residues. V shed 4 bases, J shed 10 bases, and the junction held 7 bases outside the gene matches. CDR3 sequence: CASSPLTSGRKEQFF. In DNA, the CDR3 is TGCGCCAGCAGCCCCCTGACTAGCGGGAGGAAGGAGCAGTTCTTC.

V gene TRBV6-2 or TRBV6-3 combines with J gene TRBJ2-1, with a possible D match to TRBD2 (6 bases). Germline V gives CDR1 MNHEY, CDR2 SVGEGT. This CDR3 comprises 16 residues. V was cut by 0 bases and J by 9 bases, with 18 bases left in between. CDR3 nucleotide sequence: TGTGCCAGCAGTTACTCGCCTAGCGTGGGTAATTCTGAGCAGTTCTTC. Its protein is CASSYSPSVGNSEQFF.

CDR3 sequence reads: CPRRGGADTGELFF. The CDR3 DNA is TGCCCCCGCAGGGGGGGGGCGGACACCGGGGAGCTGTTTTTT. The chain joins TRBV10-2 to TRBJ2-2; D assignment may be TRBD1 or TRBD2 (7 bases each). Germline V gene lookup returns CDR1 WSHSY and CDR2 SAAADI. CDR3 length: 14 amino acids.

This rearrangement joins TRBV5-1 to TRBJ1-1; tentatively, D is TRBD1 (6 bases). This CDR3 comprises 14 residues. V was cut by 4 bases and J by 3 bases, with 13 bases left in between. Germline CDR1 is SGHRS and CDR2 is YFSETQ. In nucleotides, the CDR3 is TGCGCCAGCAGCCCCCGGACAGCCGACACTGAAGCTTTCTTT. Amino acid sequence: CASSPRTADTEAFF.

This clone appeared once. The V gene is TRBV21-1, the J gene TRBJ2-3; the DNA was not used to check the table's D call, TRBD2. TRBV21-1 has pseudogene status. The CDR3 loop spans 16 amino acids. The CDR3, as DNA: TGTGCCAGCAGCAAAGTGGCTAGCGAGAGCACAGATACGCAGTATTTT. It is translated as CASSKVASESTDTQYF.

This clone was observed a single time. This chain uses TRBV24-1 with TRBJ2-1; 11 bases align to TRBD2. V lost 3 bases and J lost 8; bases outside the gene matches: 11. From germline, CDR1 is KGHDR and CDR2 SFDVKD. CDR3 size: 17 residues. CDR3 in DNA: TGTGCCACCAGTGATATGCGAGCTAGCGGGAGGAATTATGAGCAGTTCTTC. It translates to CATSDMRASGRNYEQFF.

The chain combines TRBV12-5 with TRBJ2-1; D gene unclear. The CDR3 runs 14 residues. The V end was cut by 0 bases, the J end by 8 bases, with 11 bases between. The V gene's germline CDR1 is LGHNT and CDR2 FRNRAP. The CDR3 DNA reads TGTGCTAGTGGTTTGGTCGGTGATGAAGATGAGCAGTTCTTC. Translation: CASGLVGDEDEQFF.

The rearrangement joins TRBV5-1 to TRBJ2-7, with D hard to call. Germline CDR1 reads SGHRS; CDR2 reads YFSETQ. The CDR3 spans 15 residues. V lost 0 bases, J lost 4 bases, and 14 bases lay in between. CDR3 sequence reads: CASSLGQASRYEQYF. In DNA, the CDR3 is TGCGCCAGCAGCTTGGGACAAGCATCAAGGTACGAGCAGTACTTC.

There are a few counts of this clone. V is TRBV6-4 and J is TRBJ2-1, with 10 bases fitting TRBD2. With 3 bases clipped from V and 7 bases from J, the junction kept 6 bases outside the gene matches. Germline CDR1 reads MRHNA; CDR2 reads SNTAGT. The CDR3 totals 15 residues. The CDR3 nucleotides are TGTGCCAGCAGTGAAGCTAGCGGGAGTGGTAATGAGCAGTTCTTC. Its protein product is CASSEASGSGNEQFF.

The count of this clone is one. The rearrangement uses TRBV10-3 and TRBJ2-7; D might be TRBD1 (6 bases). Germline V gene lookup returns CDR1 ENHRY and CDR2 SYGVKD. Trimming shortened V by 6 bases and J by 5 bases, and 14 bases separated the two germline ends. This CDR3 contains 13 residues. The CDR3 DNA is TGTGCCATCAGAGATCAGGGGCAGGACGAGCAGTACTTC. Amino acids: CAIRDQGQDEQYF.

The rearrangement uses TRBV15 and TRBJ2-1; tentatively, D is TRBD1 (6 bases). CDR1 is LNHNV, CDR2 YYDKDF, per germline (reference sequence). This CDR3 is built from 13 residues. V was cut by 1 base and J by 8 bases, with 9 bases left in between. The CDR3 reads CATSRAPGDEQFF. In DNA, the CDR3 is TGTGCCACCAGCAGAGCTCCAGGGGATGAGCAGTTCTTC. Based on the CDR3 plus reference TRBV15 and TRBJ2-1, the full variable domain is DAMVIQNPRYQVTQFGKPVTLSCSQTLNHNVMYWYQQKSSQAPKLLFHYYDKDFNNEADTPDNFQSRRPNTSFCFLDIRSPGLGDTAMYLCATSRAPGDEQFFGPGTRLTVL.

This chain connects TRBV3-1 (or the pseudogene TRBV3-2) to TRBJ1-3; D ambiguous. CDR1 and CDR2 from the germline V gene are LGHDT and YNNKEL (reference sequence). Trimming removed 1 base from V and 2 bases from J, with 3 bases in between. CDR3 length equals 13 residues. In DNA form, the CDR3 reads TGTGCCAGCAGCCAAGCGGCTGGAAACACCATATATTTT. It translates to CASSQAAGNTIYF.

This clone was seen a single time. DNA of the CDR3: TGTGCCAGCAGCTTAAGCGCGGATGTCTACGAGCAGTACTTC. It codes for CASSLSADVYEQYF. The chain joins TRBV7-9 to TRBJ2-7; no firm D call. Trimming removed 2 bases at V and 3 bases at J, with 11 bases between. Looked up from germline, CDR1 is SEHNR and CDR2 is FQNEAQ (reference sequence). This CDR3 has 14 residues.

DNA for the CDR3: TGTGCCAGCTCACTGCGGGGGTCCAGGGGATCTCAAGAGACCCAGTACTTC. Translated: CASSLRGSRGSQETQYF. The genes are TRBV18 and TRBJ2-5; maybe TRBD2 (7 bases). Between the trimmed V and J ends, which lost 4 bases and 2 bases, there was a span of 20 bases. The germline CDR1 and CDR2 sequences are KGHSH and LQKENI. The CDR3 spans 17 residues.

The V and J genes are TRBV19 and TRBJ1-5, with 12 bases fitting TRBD1. The V gene's germline CDR1 is LNHDA and CDR2 SQIVND (reference sequence). This CDR3 contains 17 residues. V lost 7 bases to trimming and J lost 4 bases; unmatched junction nucleotides: 11. The CDR3 region is CASKGQWDRGPNQPQHF. CDR3 DNA: TGTGCCAGTAAGGGACAGTGGGACAGGGGGCCGAATCAGCCCCAGCATTTT.

V is TRBV19 and J is TRBJ2-3; a weak D match, TRBD2 (6 bases). The CDR3 consists of 15 residues. The V end lost 3 bases, the J end lost 6 bases, and 16 bases lay between the germline ends. Germline-derived CDR1 and CDR2 are LNHDA and SQIVND (reference sequence). The CDR3 is CASSIGARERDTQYF. The CDR3 DNA sequence: TGTGCCAGTAGTATCGGGGCCCGGGAGCGCGATACGCAGTATTTT. The full variable domain, completed using reference TRBV19 and TRBJ2-3, is DGGITQSPKYLFRKEGQNVTLSCEQNLNHDAMYWYRQDPGQGLRLIYYSQIVNDFQKGDIAEGYSVSREKKESFPLTVTSAQKNPTAFYLCASSIGARERDTQYFGPGTRLTVL.

The genes are TRBV7-3 and TRBJ2-3, with TRBD2 identical over 9 bases. V lost 2 bases and J lost 3; bases outside the gene matches: 3. The CDR3 is made up of 15 amino acids. Germline V gene data show CDR1 as SGHTA and CDR2 as FQGTGA. The DNA for the CDR3 is TGTGCCAGCAGCTTAGGCGGGAGGGTAACAGATACGCAGTATTTT. This codes for CASSLGGRVTDTQYF.